This is a list of T cell receptor beta chains from one sample in a study of memory CD4+ T cells and cytomegalovirus serostatus. Sequencing was performed with immunoSEQ multiplex PCR; in TCRdb, only in-frame clones are kept and a portion is missing. Here the sample spans about 50,000 clones, around 78% being singletons. The material sequenced was memory CD4+ T cells from blood. Receptors were obtained from an adult in good health and CMV-seronegative. Each CDR3 is given without its conserved first and last residue. Each record gives: J gene, D gene, V gene, CDR3 protein. D genes are given only for firm matches.

j_gene: TRBJ2-2; d_gene: -; v_gene: TRBV11-2; CDR3aa: ASSSRVDRGTGELF
j_gene: TRBJ2-2; d_gene: TRBD2; v_gene: TRBV19; CDR3aa: ASSISAGAGTGELF
j_gene: TRBJ2-5; d_gene: -; v_gene: TRBV4-2; CDR3aa: ASSQHSQGPGTQY
j_gene: TRBJ2-2; d_gene: -; v_gene: TRBV2; CDR3aa: ASSARETGELF
j_gene: TRBJ2-7; d_gene: -; v_gene: TRBV5-1; CDR3aa: ASSFASGWSYEQY
j_gene: TRBJ2-2; d_gene: -; v_gene: TRBV5-1; CDR3aa: ASTSANRRDPGELF
j_gene: TRBJ2-7; d_gene: TRBD2; v_gene: TRBV6-1; CDR3aa: ASRLYLAAGDEQY
j_gene: TRBJ2-2; d_gene: TRBD1; v_gene: TRBV28; CDR3aa: ASSFSDRGLRELF
j_gene: TRBJ2-5; d_gene: TRBD2; v_gene: TRBV6-4; CDR3aa: ASSEPGTSGETPQETQY
j_gene: TRBJ2-5; d_gene: -; v_gene: TRBV2; CDR3aa: AGGRPQETQY
j_gene: TRBJ1-2; d_gene: -; v_gene: TRBV19; CDR3aa: ASSISSTNYGYT
j_gene: TRBJ2-7; d_gene: TRBD2; v_gene: TRBV7-9; CDR3aa: ASSPRTSGRFFTYEQY
j_gene: TRBJ1-4; d_gene: -; v_gene: TRBV9; CDR3aa: ASSVTATNEKLF
j_gene: TRBJ2-3; d_gene: TRBD2; v_gene: TRBV5-1; CDR3aa: ASSTTTSGSTDTQY
j_gene: TRBJ2-5; d_gene: TRBD1; v_gene: TRBV10-3; CDR3aa: AIRSPGTGETQY
j_gene: TRBJ2-7; d_gene: TRBD1; v_gene: TRBV4-2; CDR3aa: ASSPQGTGLSYYEQY
j_gene: TRBJ1-1; d_gene: -; v_gene: TRBV28; CDR3aa: ASSLGRTNTEAF
j_gene: TRBJ1-4; d_gene: -; v_gene: TRBV5-1; CDR3aa: ASSRGGDEKLF
j_gene: TRBJ2-3; d_gene: -; v_gene: TRBV18; CDR3aa: ASSPSWTVTDTQY
j_gene: TRBJ2-1; d_gene: -; v_gene: TRBV28; CDR3aa: ASSLIHEQF
j_gene: TRBJ2-7; d_gene: TRBD2; v_gene: TRBV6-1; CDR3aa: ASSAVSGRSYEQY
j_gene: TRBJ2-3; d_gene: -; v_gene: TRBV29-1; CDR3aa: SVGGLGAAPTDTQY
j_gene: TRBJ2-5; d_gene: -; v_gene: TRBV10-3; CDR3aa: AISESPGSFETQY
j_gene: TRBJ2-7; d_gene: TRBD1; v_gene: TRBV7-2; CDR3aa: ASSPPGQGTAYEQY
j_gene: TRBJ1-5; d_gene: -; v_gene: TRBV19; CDR3aa: ASSRLLSNQPQH
j_gene: TRBJ2-3; d_gene: -; v_gene: TRBV2; CDR3aa: ASSEIGGGGTDTQY
j_gene: TRBJ2-7; d_gene: TRBD1; v_gene: TRBV6-1; CDR3aa: RTGPNYEQY